This TCR beta chain comes out of a study of Ad26.COV2.S vaccination and SARS-CoV-2 variants. Findings and caveats of the study: Similar non-spike TCR breadth was observed in recipients of vaccine and of placebo. Spike-specific responses of CD8+ and CD4+ T cells were reported to display substantial breadth after vaccination. Assessments of TCR breadth and depth may have underestimated the total T cell responses. People who got the vaccine had more spike-specific TCR breadth than people who got placebo.

Concerning this clone: Its target is unknown.

Some clones are missing from TCRdb's copy, which holds only in-frame ones; the method was immunoSEQ multiplex PCR. The sample holds hundreds of thousands of clones; 90% to 95% are singletons and the top ten take 3% to 4%. CDR3 length: 15 amino acids. Germline V gene sequence: CDR1 LNHNV, CDR2 YYDKDF (reference sequence). V lost 5 bases and J 4 bases, leaving 18 bases between the germline ends. This chain connects TRBV15 to TRBJ2-7; D is unresolved. This specimen consisted of peripheral blood, obtained after recovery from COVID-19. This clonotype originated in a human donor who had recovered from COVID-19. CDR3 in DNA: TGTGCCACCAGCGCCCTGGCCACGACCTTGTACGAGCAGTACTTC. Its protein is CATSALATTLYEQYF.